The T cell receptor beta chain under discussion was sequenced for a study of response to subunit inactivated influenza vaccine. General study findings and limits: The study's authors posited that every seasonal influenza vaccination enlists few new T cells.

As regards this clonotype: The antigen is not known.

Each CDR3 protein is one row after TCRdb ran MiXCR on the RT-PCR reads. The table lists a few hundred thousand distinct CDR3 sequences, around 15% of them singletons. This CDR3 is built from 15 residues. Germline V gives CDR1 ENHRY, CDR2 SYGVKD. The V and J ends lost 3 bases and 7 bases respectively, with 18 bases between them. The sample consisted of PBMCs from blood, taken 12 days after vaccination. The TCR comes from a man in his forties or fifties who received an inactivated influenza vaccine. The V call is TRBV10-3, the J call TRBJ1-2; D is unclear. For the CDR3, the DNA is TGTGCCATCAGTGAAAGGTCGGCGAGAGACTCTGGCTACACCTTC. It specifies CAISERSARDSGYTF.